These T cell receptor beta chains were read from a single sample in a study of T cells in narcolepsy. The protocol was immunoSEQ multiplex PCR, while the TCRdb copy is restricted to in-frame clones and leaves out a portion. The repertoire holds under 35,000 clones, with around 83% as singletons. The sequencing sample was made of CD45RA- memory CD4+ T cells from PBMCs. The receptors were sampled from a human donor with narcolepsy. Both conserved end residues are part of each CDR3.

j_call: TRBJ2-5
v_call: TRBV6-1
cdr3_aa: CAGSFGGETQYF

j_call: TRBJ1-1
v_call: TRBV5-1
cdr3_aa: CASSTNRNTEAFF

j_call: TRBJ2-5
v_call: TRBV5-1
cdr3_aa: CASSFDRETQYF

j_call: TRBJ2-6
v_call: TRBV6-5
cdr3_aa: CASSYGGSGANVLTF

j_call: TRBJ1-1
v_call: TRBV6-5
cdr3_aa: CASGIEGTEAFF

j_call: .
v_call: TRBV10-2
cdr3_aa: CASSLSGDEQYF

j_call: TRBJ1-1
v_call: TRBV19
cdr3_aa: CASSYPGRSTEAFF

j_call: TRBJ1-2
v_call: TRBV19
cdr3_aa: CASISRGARGYTF

j_call: TRBJ2-1
v_call: TRBV11-3
cdr3_aa: CASSLIAGFEQFF

j_call: TRBJ1-5
v_call: TRBV7-9
cdr3_aa: CASSFTNSNQPQHF

j_call: TRBJ2-7
v_call: TRBV10-3
cdr3_aa: CAISPGHLNEQYF

j_call: TRBJ2-2
v_call: TRBV30
cdr3_aa: CAWSERGAQTGELFF

j_call: TRBJ2-3
v_call: TRBV28
cdr3_aa: CASSLFGQVADTQYF

j_call: TRBJ1-4
v_call: TRBV29-1
cdr3_aa: CSVSSTVPEKLFF

j_call: TRBJ2-7
v_call: TRBV27
cdr3_aa: CASSRLYSYEQYF

j_call: TRBJ1-6
v_call: TRBV2
cdr3_aa: CASSQGGGHNSPLHF

j_call: TRBJ2-2
v_call: TRBV10-1
cdr3_aa: CASKEAPGELFF